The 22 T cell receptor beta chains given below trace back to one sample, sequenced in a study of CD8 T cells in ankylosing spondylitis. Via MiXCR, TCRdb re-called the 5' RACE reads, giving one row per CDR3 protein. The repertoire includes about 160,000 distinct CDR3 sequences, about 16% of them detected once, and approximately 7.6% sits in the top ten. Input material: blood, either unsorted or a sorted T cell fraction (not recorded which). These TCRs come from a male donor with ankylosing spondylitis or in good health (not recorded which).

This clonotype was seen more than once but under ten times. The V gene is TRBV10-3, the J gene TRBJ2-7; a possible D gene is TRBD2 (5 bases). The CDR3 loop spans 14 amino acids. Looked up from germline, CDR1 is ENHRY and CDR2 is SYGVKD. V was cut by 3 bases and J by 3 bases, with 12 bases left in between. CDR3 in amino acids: CAISERGLIYEQYF. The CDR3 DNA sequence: TGTGCCATCAGTGAAAGAGGACTTATCTACGAGCAGTACTTC.

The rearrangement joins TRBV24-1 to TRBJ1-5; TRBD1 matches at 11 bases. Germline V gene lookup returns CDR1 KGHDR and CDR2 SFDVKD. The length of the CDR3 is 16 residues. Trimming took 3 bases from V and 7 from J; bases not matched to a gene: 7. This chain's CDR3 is CATSDPGQGEGQPQHF. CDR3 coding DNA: TGTGCCACCAGTGATCCGGGACAGGGGGAAGGGCAGCCCCAGCATTTT.

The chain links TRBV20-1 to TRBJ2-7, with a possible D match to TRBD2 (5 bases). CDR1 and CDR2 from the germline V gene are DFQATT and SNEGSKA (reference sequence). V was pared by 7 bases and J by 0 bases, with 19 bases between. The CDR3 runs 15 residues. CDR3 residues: CSVLGSAGHSYEQYF. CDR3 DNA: TGCAGTGTACTGGGATCGGCGGGTCACTCCTACGAGCAGTACTTC.

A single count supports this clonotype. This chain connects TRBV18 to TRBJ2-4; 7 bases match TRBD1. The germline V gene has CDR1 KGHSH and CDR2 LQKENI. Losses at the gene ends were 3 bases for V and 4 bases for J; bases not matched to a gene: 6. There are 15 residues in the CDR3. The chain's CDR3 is CASSPADRRKNIQYF. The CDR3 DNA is TGTGCCAGCTCACCGGCGGACAGGAGGAAAAACATTCAGTACTTC.

Here the CDR3 reads CASRPGQGLGAGELFF. Here the CDR3 DNA reads TGTGCCAGCAGACCGGGACAGGGTTTGGGGGCCGGGGAGCTGTTTTTT. The rearrangement links TRBV25-1 to TRBJ2-2; 9 nucleotides line up with TRBD1. V lost 6 bases to trimming and J lost 6 bases; unmatched junction nucleotides: 11. The CDR3 loop spans 16 amino acids. The germline V gene has CDR1 MGHDK and CDR2 SYGVNS.

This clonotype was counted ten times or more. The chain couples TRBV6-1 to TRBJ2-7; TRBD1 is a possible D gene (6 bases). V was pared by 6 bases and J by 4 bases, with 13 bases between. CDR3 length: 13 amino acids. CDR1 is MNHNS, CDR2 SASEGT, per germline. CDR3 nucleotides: TGTGCCAGCAGCCCGGACAGTTCGTACGAGCAGTACTTC. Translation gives CASSPDSSYEQYF.

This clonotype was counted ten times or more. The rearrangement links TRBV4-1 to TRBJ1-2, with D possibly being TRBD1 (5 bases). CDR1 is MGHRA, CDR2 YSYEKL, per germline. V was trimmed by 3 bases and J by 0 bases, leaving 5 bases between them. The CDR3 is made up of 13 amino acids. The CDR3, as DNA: TGCGCCAGCAGCCAGGGACCTAACTATGGCTACACCTTC. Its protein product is CASSQGPNYGYTF.

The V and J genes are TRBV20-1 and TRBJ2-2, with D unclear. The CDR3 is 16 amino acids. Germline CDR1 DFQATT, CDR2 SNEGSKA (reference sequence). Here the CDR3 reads CCARSPRAEETGELFF. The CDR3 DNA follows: TGCTGCGCTAGATCCCCACGGGCCGAGGAGACCGGGGAGCTGTTTTTT.

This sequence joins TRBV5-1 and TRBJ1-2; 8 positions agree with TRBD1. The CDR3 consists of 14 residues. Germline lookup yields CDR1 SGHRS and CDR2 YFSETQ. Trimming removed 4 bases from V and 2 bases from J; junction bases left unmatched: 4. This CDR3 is CASSKDRANYGYTF. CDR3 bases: TGCGCCAGCAGCAAGGACAGGGCGAACTATGGCTACACCTTC.

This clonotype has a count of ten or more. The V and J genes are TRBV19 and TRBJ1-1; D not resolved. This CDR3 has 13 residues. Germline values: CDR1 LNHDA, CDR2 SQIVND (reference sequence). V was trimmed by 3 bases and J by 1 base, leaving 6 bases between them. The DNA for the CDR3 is TGTGCCAGTAGTATTAGCGGGAACACTGAAGCTTTCTTT. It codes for CASSISGNTEAFF.

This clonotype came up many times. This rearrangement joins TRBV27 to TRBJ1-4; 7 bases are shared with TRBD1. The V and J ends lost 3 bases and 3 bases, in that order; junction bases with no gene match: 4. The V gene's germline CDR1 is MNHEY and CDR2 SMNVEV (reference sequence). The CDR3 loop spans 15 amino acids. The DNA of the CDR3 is TGTGCCAGCAGTTTCGAGGGGGCGGCTAATGAAAAACTGTTTTTT. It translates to CASSFEGAANEKLFF.

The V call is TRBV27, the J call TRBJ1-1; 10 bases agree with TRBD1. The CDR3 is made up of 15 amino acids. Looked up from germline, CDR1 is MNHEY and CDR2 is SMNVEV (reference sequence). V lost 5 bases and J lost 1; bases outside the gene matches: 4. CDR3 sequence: CASSRWTGGNTEAFF. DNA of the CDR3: TGTGCCAGCAGTCGATGGACAGGGGGGAACACTGAAGCTTTCTTT.

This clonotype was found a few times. The CDR3 loop reads CASSPTGQGIGRNQPQHF. The CDR3 coding sequence is TGTGCCAGCTCACCAACGGGACAGGGGATTGGGAGAAATCAGCCCCAGCATTTT. This chain uses TRBV18 with TRBJ1-5; 10 bases align to TRBD1. Germline trimming cut 2 bases from V and 4 bases from J; bases unmatched to any gene: 11. This CDR3 comprises 18 residues. Germline CDR1 and CDR2: KGHSH and LQKENI.

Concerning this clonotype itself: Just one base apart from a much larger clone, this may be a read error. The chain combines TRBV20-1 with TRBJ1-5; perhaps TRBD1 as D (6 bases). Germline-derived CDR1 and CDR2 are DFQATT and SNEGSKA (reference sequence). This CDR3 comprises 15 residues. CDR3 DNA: TGCAGTGCCACCCTTACAGGGTATAGCAATCAGTCCCAGCATTTT. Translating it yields CSATLTGYSNQSQHF.

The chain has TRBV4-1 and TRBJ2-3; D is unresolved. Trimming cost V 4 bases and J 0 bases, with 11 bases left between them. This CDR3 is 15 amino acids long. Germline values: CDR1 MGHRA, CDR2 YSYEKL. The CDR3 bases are TGCGCCAGCAGCCTAACAGCGACTAGCACAGATACGCAGTATTTT. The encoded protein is CASSLTATSTDTQYF.

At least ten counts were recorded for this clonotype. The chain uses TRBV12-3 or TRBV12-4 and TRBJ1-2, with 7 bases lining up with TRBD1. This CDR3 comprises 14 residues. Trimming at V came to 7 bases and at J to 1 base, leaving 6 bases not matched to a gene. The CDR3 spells CASTTTGLNYGYTF. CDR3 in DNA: TGTGCCAGCACTACGACAGGGCTTAACTATGGCTACACCTTC.

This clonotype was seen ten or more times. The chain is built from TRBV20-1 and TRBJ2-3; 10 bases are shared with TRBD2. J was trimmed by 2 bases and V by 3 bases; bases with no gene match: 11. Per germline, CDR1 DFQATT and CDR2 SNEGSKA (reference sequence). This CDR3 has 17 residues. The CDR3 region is CSASVLAGSVLTDTQYF. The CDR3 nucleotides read TGCAGTGCTAGCGTACTAGCGGGGTCCGTACTCACAGATACGCAGTATTTT.

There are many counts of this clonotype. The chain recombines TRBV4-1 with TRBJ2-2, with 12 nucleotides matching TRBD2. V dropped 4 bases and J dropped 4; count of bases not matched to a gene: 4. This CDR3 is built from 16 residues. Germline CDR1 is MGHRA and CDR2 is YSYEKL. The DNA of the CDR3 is TGCGCCAGCAGCCGAACTAGCGGGAGGCTCACCGGGGAGCTGTTTTTT. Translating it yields CASSRTSGRLTGELFF.

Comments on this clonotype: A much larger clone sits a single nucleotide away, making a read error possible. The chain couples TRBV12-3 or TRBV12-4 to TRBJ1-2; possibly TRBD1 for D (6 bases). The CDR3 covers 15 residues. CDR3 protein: CASRGHGAGFYDYTF. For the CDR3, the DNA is TGTGCCAGCAGGGGACATGGGGCAGGGTTCTATGACTACACCTTC.

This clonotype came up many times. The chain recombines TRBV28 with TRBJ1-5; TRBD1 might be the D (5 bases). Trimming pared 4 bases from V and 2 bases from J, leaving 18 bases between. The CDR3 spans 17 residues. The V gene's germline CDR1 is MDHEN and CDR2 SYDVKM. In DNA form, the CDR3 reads TGTGCCAGCAGTTCCTTCTTTGGGGCGGGGGGCAATCAGCCCCAGCATTTT. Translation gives CASSSFFGAGGNQPQHF. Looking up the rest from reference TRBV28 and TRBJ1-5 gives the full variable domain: DVKVTQSSRYLVKRTGEKVFLECVQDMDHENMFWYRQDPGLGLRLIYFSYDVKMKEKGDIPEGYSVSREKKERFSLILESASTNQTSMYLCASSSFFGAGGNQPQHFGDGTRLSIL.

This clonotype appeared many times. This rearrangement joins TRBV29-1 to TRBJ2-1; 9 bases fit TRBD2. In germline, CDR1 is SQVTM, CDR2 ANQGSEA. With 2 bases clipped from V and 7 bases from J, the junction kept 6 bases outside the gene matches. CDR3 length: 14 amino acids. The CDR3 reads CSVEYGSGSNEQFF. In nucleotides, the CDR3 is TGCAGCGTTGAATATGGTAGCGGGAGTAATGAGCAGTTCTTC.

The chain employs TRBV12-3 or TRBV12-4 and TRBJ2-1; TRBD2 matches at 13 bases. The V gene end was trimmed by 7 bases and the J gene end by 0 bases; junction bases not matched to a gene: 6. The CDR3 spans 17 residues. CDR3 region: CASKTSGRMSSYNEQFF. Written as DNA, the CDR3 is TGTGCCAGCAAGACTAGCGGGAGGATGAGCTCCTACAATGAGCAGTTCTTC.